These T cell receptor beta chains were read from a single sample in a study of blood T cells in healthy people across ages. TCRdb re-derived calls from the 5' RACE reads in MiXCR, one entry per CDR3 protein. The sample carries hundreds of thousands of distinct CDR3 sequences, roughly 56% recorded once. The specimen sequenced was blood. These receptor sequences come from a man aged 40-49 years in good health. The conserved cysteine and the conserved F or W are not part of the CDR3 here. The order of the fields is clone size, V gene, CDR3 protein. Only some rows state a clone size, as once, few, many or a class for expanded clones.

>-|TRBV28
ASLGQGSYEQY
>-|TRBV24-1
ATSDLGNYGYT
>many|TRBV29-1
SVERTGRSGEQY
>many|TRBV12-3/TRBV12-4
ASSRDRDYEQY
>-|TRBV28
ASSWGPHEGETQY
>-|TRBV10-3
AISAPHRDSHPNEQF
>-|TRBV4-2
ASSLTDPTGELF
>-|TRBV12-3/TRBV12-4
ASSSGFLGSYNEQY
>-|TRBV10-3
AISEAVDRDEKLF
>-|TRBV6-6
ASRPRDYNEQF
>-|TRBV9
ASSVASRTHEQY
>few|TRBV11-1
ASSPLGQIPPPDTQY
>-|TRBV9
ASSGGTRVAYEQY
>-|TRBV6-5
ASSYSTWTEGSFEQF
>-|TRBV4-1
ASSQSSSGIVGGYEQY
>-|TRBV12-3/TRBV12-4
ASRARGPSGGDTQY
>-|TRBV6-5
ASSPRGGGSYEQY
>few|TRBV20-1
SARLVAAGGADTQY
>-|TRBV5-1
ASSSDGQPYGYT
>-|TRBV27
ASSFQGIGYQETQY
>few|TRBV2
ASSEDERSGWLDTQY
>-|TRBV5-1
ASSATSGGVAYNEQF
>many|TRBV11-2
ASSLVQGPPDTQY
>few|TRBV5-1
ASSYRDRVQETQY
>-|TRBV27
ASRDGYSNQPQH
>many|TRBV29-1
SVPWGDTQY
>-|TRBV7-2
ASSLRGLAGRTDTQY
>-|TRBV20-1
SAGDRSEKLF
>-|TRBV12-3/TRBV12-4
ASRPSAGTYEQY
>few|TRBV7-2
ASSLIHRALLGANVLT
>few|TRBV7-9
ASSVYRDRDYGYT
>-|TRBV11-2
ASTGRLYPNYNEQF
>-|TRBV6-4
ASSDSTGHSTGGDTQY